This TCR beta chain was recovered during a study of T cells after posttransplantation cyclophosphamide. Whole-study results and caveats: Donor CD8+ memory clones often dominated recipient blood repertoires at later times. TRB clonality was highly associated with recipient CMV seropositivity and reactivation. Blood and skin or GI T cell repertoires showed limited TRB overlap.

The ends lost 5 bases at V and 4 bases at J; junction bases unmatched: 8. This CDR3 comprises 14 residues. Germline lookup yields CDR1 SGHAT and CDR2 FQDESV (reference sequence). This clone was seen ten or more times. Its antigen is as yet unknown. A marrow graft followed busulfan-fludarabine conditioning, with cyclophosphamide on days +3 and +4. The method was immunoSEQ multiplex PCR; TCRdb's version includes in-frame clones alone and lacks a portion of them. This sample carries about 8,000 clones, none of them present only once. The V gene is TRBV11-1, the J gene TRBJ2-7; 7 bases match TRBD1. The input for sequencing was PBMCs, taken after allogeneic stem cell transplant with posttransplant cyclophosphamide. The sequence was collected from a female patient aged 45-60 years who received an allogeneic stem cell transplant from a related donor, was CMV-positive, and had no GVHD. Some of the T cells may derive from the graft donor. The CDR3 loop is CASSRPGGPYEQYF. In nucleotides, the CDR3 is TGTGCCAGCAGCAGGCCAGGGGGTCCGTACGAGCAGTACTTC.